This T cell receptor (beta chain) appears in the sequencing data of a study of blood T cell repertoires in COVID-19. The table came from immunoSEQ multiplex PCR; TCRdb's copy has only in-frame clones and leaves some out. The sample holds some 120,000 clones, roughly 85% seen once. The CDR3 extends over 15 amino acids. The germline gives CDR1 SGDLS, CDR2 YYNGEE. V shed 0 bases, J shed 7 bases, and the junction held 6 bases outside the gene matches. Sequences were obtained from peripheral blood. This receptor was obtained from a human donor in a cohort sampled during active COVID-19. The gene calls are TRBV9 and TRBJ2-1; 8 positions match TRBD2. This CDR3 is CASSVATGGGNEQFF. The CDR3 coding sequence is TGTGCCAGCAGCGTAGCTACGGGAGGGGGAAATGAGCAGTTCTTC.